This entry is about one T cell receptor beta chain. Its antigen is not known. The CDR3 loop spans 16 amino acids. CDR1 and CDR2 from the germline V gene are MNHEY and SVGAGI. With 2 bases removed from V and 3 bases from J, the gap between germline ends came to 17 bases. The data were taken from a study of shared clonotypes between healthy human individuals. The study, taken as a whole, reports: The donor pool, a small one, limited the genetic and exposure-history diversity represented. Sorted-subset sequencing was shown by rarefaction to be incomplete despite large depth.

In the source study's methods: Junction-only immunoSEQ data arrived without quality scores, meaning filtering differed. Profiled with immunoSEQ multiplex PCR; TCRdb holds only in-frame clones, not every one. V, J and clone size are those of that table, while D and trimming were read from the DNA. Among roughly 530,000 clones, about 96% were seen once, and the ten largest hold 0.06%. This chain joins TRBV6-5 and TRBJ2-7; D is unresolved. The sample comprised naive CD4+ T cells sorted from blood. Subset defined: CD45RA+ positively selected. The sequence was obtained from a woman aged 25 to 45 in good health. In nucleotides, the CDR3 is TGTGCCAGCAGTTACGACCTCTCGAGTTCGTACTACGAGCAGTACTTC. Encoded protein: CASSYDLSSSYYEQYF.